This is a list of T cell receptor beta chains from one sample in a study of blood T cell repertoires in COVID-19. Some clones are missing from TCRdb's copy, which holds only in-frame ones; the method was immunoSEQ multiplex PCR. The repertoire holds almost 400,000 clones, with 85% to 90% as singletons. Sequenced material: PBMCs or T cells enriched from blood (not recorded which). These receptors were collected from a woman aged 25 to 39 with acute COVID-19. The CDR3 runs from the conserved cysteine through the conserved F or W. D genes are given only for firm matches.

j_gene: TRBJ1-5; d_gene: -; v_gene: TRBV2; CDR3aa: CASSEAYGNQPQHF
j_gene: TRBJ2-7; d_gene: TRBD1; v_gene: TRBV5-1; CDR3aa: CASSLAAGGYEQYF
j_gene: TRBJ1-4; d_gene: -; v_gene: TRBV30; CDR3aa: CAWTPPGGGNEKLFF
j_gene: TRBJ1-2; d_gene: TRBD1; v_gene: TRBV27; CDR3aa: CASSYRDRGRYGYTF
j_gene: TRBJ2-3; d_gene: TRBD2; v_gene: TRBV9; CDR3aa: CASSRQASSGGAADTQYF
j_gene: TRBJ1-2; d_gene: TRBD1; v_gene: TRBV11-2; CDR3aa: CASSSGTGDVYGYTF
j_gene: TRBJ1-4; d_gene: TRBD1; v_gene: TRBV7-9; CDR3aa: CASSLAVTGLTTNEKLFF
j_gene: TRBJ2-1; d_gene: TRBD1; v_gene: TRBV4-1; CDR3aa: CASSPTGEEHNEQFF
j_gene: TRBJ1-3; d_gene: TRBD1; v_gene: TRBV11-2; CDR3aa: CASSLALGTGVGNTIYF
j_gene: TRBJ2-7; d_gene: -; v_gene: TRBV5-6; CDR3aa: CASSLNRVHEQYF
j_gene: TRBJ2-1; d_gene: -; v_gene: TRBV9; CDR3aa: CASSVGVGAKFF
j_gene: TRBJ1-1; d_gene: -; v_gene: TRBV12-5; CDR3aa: CASGLWGGGEAFF
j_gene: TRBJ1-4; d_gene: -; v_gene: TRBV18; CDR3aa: CASSPRGRTREKLFF
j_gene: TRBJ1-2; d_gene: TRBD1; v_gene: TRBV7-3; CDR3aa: CASSSRQGEGYTF
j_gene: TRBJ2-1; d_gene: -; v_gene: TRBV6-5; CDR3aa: CASALLPNPLDEQFF
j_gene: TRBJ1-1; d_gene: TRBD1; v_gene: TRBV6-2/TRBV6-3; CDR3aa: CASSYRGQLLNTEAFF
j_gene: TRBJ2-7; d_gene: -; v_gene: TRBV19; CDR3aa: CASGQSSYEQYF
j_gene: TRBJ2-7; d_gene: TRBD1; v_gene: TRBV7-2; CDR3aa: CASSLDRGAYEQYF
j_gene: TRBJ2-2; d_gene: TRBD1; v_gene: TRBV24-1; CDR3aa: CATSEGRTGGPGELFF
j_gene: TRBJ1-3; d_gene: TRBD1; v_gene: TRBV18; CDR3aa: CASSPRDSEGNTIYF
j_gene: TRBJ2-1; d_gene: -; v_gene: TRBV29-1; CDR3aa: CSVEGALRGNEQFF
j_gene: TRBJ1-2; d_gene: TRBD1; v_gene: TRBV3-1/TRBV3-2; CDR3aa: CASSPGQRNYGYTF
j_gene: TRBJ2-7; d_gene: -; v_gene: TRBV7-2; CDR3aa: CASSLEQGEQYF
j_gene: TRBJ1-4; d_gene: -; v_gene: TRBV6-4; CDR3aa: CASSDVWTEATNEKLFF
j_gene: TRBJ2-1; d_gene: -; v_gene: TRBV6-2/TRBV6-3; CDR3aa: CASSYFPRIEQFF
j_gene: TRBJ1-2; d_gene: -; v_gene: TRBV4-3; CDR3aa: CASSHDSRGQPYGYTF
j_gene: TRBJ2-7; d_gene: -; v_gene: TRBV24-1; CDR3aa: CATSDFIEQYF
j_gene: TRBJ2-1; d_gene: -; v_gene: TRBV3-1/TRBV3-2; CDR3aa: CASSHVYNEQFF
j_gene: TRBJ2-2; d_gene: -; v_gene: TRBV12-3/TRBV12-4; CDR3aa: CASTREGAGELFF
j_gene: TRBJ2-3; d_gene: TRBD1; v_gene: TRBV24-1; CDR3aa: CATSPTGAGDTQYF
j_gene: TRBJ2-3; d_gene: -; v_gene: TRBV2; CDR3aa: CASRLYQAGGDTQYF
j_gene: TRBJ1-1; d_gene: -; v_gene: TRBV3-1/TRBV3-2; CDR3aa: CASSQVGGDTEAFF
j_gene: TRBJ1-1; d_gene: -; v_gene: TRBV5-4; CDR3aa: CASSSPKQGNTEAFF
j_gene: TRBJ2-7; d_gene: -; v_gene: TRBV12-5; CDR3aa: CASGLAYEQYF
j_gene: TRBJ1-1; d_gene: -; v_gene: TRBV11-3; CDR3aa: CASSLQLNTEAFF
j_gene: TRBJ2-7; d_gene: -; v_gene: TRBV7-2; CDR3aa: CASSLGGVSYEQYF
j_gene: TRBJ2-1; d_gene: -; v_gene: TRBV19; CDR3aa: CASREGVHNEQFF